This T cell receptor (beta chain) came from a study of regulatory T cells in long-lasting Graves disease. This clonotype was observed a handful of times. For TCR beta, libraries came from iRepertoire HTBI primers and Arm-PCR of CDR3 regions. Via MiXCR, TCRdb re-called the multiplex PCR reads, giving one row per CDR3 protein. The data contain around 500,000 distinct CDR3 sequences, about 13% of them singletons. Time point given: newly diagnosed GD, antithyroid drugs for less than 3 months. The TCR library used RNA extracted from PBMCs. Patients of an endocrinology department in Xi'an, China, were included. The CDR3 totals 16 residues. V lost 4 bases, J lost 2 bases, and 5 bases stayed unmatched. CDR1 is SGHRS, CDR2 YFSETQ, per germline. These data also featured in a second study, about T cells in Graves' hyperthyroidism and ophthalmopathy. That source reports: Participants, patients aged 18 to 65, had newly diagnosed hyperthyroidism with a duration under 2 months. The TCR CDR3 was amplified in a first-round RT-PCR using the HTBI primer set.

The V call is TRBV5-1, the J call TRBJ2-4; 11 bases agree with TRBD2. This TCR came from a man aged 30 to 39 with Graves disease. Here the sequenced sample was peripheral blood mononuclear cells (PBMCs), taken at new diagnosis, from a patient treated with antithyroid drugs. The CDR3 DNA reads as TGCGCCAGCAGCCCGGGGACTAGCGGCCCCAAAAACATTCAGTACTTC. It encodes CASSPGTSGPKNIQYF.